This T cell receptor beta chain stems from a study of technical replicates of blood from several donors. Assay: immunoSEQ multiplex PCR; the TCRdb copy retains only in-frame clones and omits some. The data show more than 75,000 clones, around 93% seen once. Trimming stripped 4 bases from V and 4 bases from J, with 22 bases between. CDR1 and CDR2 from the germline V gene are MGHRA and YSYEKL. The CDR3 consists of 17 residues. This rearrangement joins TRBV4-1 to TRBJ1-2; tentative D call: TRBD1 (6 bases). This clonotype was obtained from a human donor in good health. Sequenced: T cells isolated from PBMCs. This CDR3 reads CASSRSLDSVNFYGYTF. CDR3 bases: TGCGCCAGCAGCCGGAGTCTGGACAGTGTTAATTTCTATGGCTACACCTTC.